Described below is a single T cell receptor (beta chain) sequence and its context. The antigen it binds to is not known. No clone much larger than this one lies a single base away; base qualities are absent. This sample is drawn from a study of blood T cell repertoires in COVID-19 (TCRdb year 2020). With regard to the full study: Samples from collaborators originated in the United States, Italy and Spain and spanned both the acute and convalescent phases of COVID-19. HLA class I and class II types, where available, came from metadata supplied by the sample provider rather than from assay-based typing. The material from the prospective study consisted of cDNA or gDNA derived from T cells, B-cell-depleted T cells, or PBMCs. The repertoires were released in a freely available public database meant as a resource for research on the immune response to SARS-CoV-2. The sample metadata nearly always contained a de-identified subject ID, COVID-19 status, age in years and sex. Subjects who had been exposed to COVID-19, were actively infected with it, or had recovered from it provided the deeply sampled blood TCRbeta repertoires that made up the dataset. The samples were drawn from two sources: the first 160 participants of the ongoing ImmuneRACE study, and 1,254 subjects contributed by 6 global collaborators. The study at large found these results: Clinical and demographic metadata were provided uncurated, with the amount varying by source and participant.

Trimming removed 7 bases from V and 2 bases from J, leaving 9 bases between the germline ends. The cysteine opens and the phenylalanine closes a CDR3 of 12 amino acids. Solely the CDR3 DNA is kept, with 36 bases framed from the first base. CDR1 MNHEY and CDR2 SVGAGI were looked up in the germline V gene. Participants in the prospective study were enrolled through a virtual design, were aged roughly 18 to 100 years, and lived in about 25 United States geographic areas. Cohort assignment in the prospective study relied on participant-reported clinical history from a screening survey and a study questionnaire. Exposed participants were defined as having been in contact with someone with a PCR-confirmed or clinician-diagnosed COVID-19 case within 2 weeks of study entry. Mobile phlebotomists in the prospective study collected whole blood, serum and a nasopharyngeal or oropharyngeal swab from every participant. Participants in the prospective study had the option to provide additional blood draws and questionnaires over a roughly 2-month period. Before DNA extraction, prospective study blood samples were shipped either frozen or at room temperature.

TCRbeta CDR3 regions were amplified from genomic DNA using the immunoSEQ Assay, a bias-controlled multiplex PCR. Per the authors' processing: The number of nucleated cells in each sample was estimated from the amplification of reference gene primers within the assay. To quantify the absolute abundance of each unique TCRbeta CDR3 rearrangement, sequence reads were collapsed and filtered. For each sample, productive Simpson clonality was calculated as the square root of Simpson's diversity index across productive rearrangements. TCRdb obtained this table from immuneACCESS and retained in-frame rearrangements with V and J assigned. These tables miss some clones; where compared with another copy, unresolved V genes account for less than half of the shortfall, and the remainder is unexplained. That table supplies the V and J calls and clone size; D and trimming were determined from the DNA. The sample profile shows 60,000 to 75,000 clones; just over 70% of them were found once. The top ten hold over 50% of the sample.

This receptor was identified in a woman aged 60-70 years who had been exposed to COVID-19. Recombination connected TRBV6-5 to TRBJ2-7; confidence is insufficient to name the D gene. The sequencing input was PBMCs or T cells enriched from blood (not recorded which). The sequenced DNA: TGTGCCAGCAAAGACTGGACCTACGAGCAGTACTTC. Its protein reads: CASKDWTYEQYF.